This T cell receptor (beta chain) was observed in a study of OX40 agonist ivuxolimab in advanced cancers. For the study at large: Therapy given before enrollment (anti-PD-1, anti-PD-L1 or anti-CTLA-4) was allowed, and 40% to 45% had some. Study-level points and caveats: There was clonal expansion of CD4+ and CD8+ blood T cells by week 6 at 0.1 to 3.0 mg/kg. Relative to CD4+ cells, CD8+ T cells on average had more expanded clones. The work left the antigen specificity of expanded peripheral T cells undetermined.

Germline V gives CDR1 SGHRS, CDR2 YFSETQ. The CDR3 is 16 residues long. V lost 0 bases, J lost 4 bases, and 7 bases stayed unmatched. About this clone: Its antigen is not known.

The data were produced by immunoSEQ multiplex PCR, yet TCRdb's version contains in-frame clones alone and is incomplete. The data hold approximately 62,000 clones, with approximately 91% observed a single time. Here the sequenced sample was CD4+ or CD8+ T cells sorted from blood, taken in a trial of the OX40 agonist ivuxolimab. This receptor was taken from an adult with an advanced solid tumor such as melanoma, head and neck, liver or kidney cancer. The V and J genes are TRBV5-1 and TRBJ2-7; TRBD2 aligns across 10 bases. The CDR3 sequence: CASSLEGLAGAYEQYF. Here the CDR3 DNA reads TGCGCCAGCAGCTTGGAAGGGCTAGCGGGGGCTTACGAGCAGTACTTC.